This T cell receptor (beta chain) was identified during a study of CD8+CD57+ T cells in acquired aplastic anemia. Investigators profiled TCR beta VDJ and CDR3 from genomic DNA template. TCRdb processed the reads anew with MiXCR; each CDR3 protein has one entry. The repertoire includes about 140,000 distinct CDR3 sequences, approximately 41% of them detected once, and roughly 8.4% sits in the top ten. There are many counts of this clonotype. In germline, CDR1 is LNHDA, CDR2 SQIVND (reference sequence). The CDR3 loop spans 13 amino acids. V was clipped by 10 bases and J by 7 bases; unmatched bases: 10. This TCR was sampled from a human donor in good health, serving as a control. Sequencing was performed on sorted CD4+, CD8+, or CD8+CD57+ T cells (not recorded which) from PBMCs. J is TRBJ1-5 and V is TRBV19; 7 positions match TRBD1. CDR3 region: CATRDSAQQPQHF. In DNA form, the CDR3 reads TGTGCCACCAGGGACAGCGCCCAACAGCCCCAGCATTTT. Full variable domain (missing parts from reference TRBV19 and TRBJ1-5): DGGITQSPKYLFRKEGQNVTLSCEQNLNHDAMYWYRQDPGQGLRLIYYSQIVNDFQKGDIAEGYSVSREKKESFPLTVTSAQKNPTAFYLCATRDSAQQPQHFGDGTRLSIL.